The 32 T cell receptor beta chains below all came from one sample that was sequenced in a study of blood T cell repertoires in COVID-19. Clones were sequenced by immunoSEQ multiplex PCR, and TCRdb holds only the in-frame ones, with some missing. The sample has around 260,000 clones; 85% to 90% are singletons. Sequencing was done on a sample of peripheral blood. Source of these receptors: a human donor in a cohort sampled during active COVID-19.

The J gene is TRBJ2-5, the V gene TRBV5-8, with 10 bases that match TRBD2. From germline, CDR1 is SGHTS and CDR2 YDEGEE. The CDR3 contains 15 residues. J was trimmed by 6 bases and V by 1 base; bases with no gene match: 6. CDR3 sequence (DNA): TGTGCCAGCAGCTTGTTGGCTAGCGGGGGCAAGACCCAGTACTTC. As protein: CASSLLASGGKTQYF.

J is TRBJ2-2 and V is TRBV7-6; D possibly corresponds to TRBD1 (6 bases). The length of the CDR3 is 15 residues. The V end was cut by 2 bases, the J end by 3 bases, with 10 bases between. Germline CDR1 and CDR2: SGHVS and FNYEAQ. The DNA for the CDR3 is TGTGCCAGCAGCTTAACAGGGATGGACACCGGGGAGCTGTTTTTT. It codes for CASSLTGMDTGELFF.

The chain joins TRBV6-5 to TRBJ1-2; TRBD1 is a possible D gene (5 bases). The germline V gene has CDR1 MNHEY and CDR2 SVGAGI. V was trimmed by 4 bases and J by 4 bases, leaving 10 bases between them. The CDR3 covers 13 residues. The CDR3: CASSSRASYGYTF. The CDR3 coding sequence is TGTGCCAGCAGTTCCAGGGCGAGCTATGGCTACACCTTC.

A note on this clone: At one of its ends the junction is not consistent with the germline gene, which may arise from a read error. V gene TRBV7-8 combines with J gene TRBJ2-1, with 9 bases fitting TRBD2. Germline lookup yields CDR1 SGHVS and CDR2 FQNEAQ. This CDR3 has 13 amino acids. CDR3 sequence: CASSLIAGALLVF. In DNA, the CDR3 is TGTGCCAGCAGCCTCATAGCGGGAGCCCTTTTGGTCTTC.

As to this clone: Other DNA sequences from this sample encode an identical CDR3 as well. CDR3: CASSERRGNTGELFF. The CDR3 bases are TGCGCCAGCAGTGAACGAAGGGGGAACACCGGGGAGCTGTTTTTT. The chain is built from TRBV10-1 and TRBJ2-2; D might be TRBD1 (5 bases). The CDR3 totals 15 residues. CDR1 is WNHNN, CDR2 SYGVQD, per germline (reference sequence). V lost 3 bases and J 1 base, leaving 9 bases between the germline ends.

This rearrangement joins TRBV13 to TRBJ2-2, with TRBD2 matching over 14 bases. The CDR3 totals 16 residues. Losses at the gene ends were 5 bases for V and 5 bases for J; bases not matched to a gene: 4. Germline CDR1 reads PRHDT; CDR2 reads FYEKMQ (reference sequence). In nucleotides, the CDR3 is TGTGCCAGCAGCCGCGGACTAGCGGGAGGTACCGGGGAGCTGTTTTTT. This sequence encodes CASSRGLAGGTGELFF. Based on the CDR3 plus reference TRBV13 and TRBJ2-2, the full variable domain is AAGVIQSPRHLIKEKRETATLKCYPIPRHDTVYWYQQGPGQDPQFLISFYEKMQSDKGSIPDRFSAQQFSDYHSELNMSSLELGDSALYFCASSRGLAGGTGELFFGEGSRLTVL.

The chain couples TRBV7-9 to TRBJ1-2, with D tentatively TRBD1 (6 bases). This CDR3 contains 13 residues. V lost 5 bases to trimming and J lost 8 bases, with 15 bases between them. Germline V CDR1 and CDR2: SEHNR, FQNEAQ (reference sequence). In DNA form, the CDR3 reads TGTGCCAGCAGCCTGACAGGCCCGGAAGGCTACACCTTC. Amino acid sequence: CASSLTGPEGYTF.

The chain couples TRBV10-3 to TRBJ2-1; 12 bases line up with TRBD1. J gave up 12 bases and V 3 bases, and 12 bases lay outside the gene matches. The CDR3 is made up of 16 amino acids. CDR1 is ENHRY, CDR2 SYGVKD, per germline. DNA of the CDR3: TGTGCCATCAGTGAAAAACAGGGACAGGGGGCGCTGCGGCAGTTCTTC. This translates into CAISEKQGQGALRQFF.

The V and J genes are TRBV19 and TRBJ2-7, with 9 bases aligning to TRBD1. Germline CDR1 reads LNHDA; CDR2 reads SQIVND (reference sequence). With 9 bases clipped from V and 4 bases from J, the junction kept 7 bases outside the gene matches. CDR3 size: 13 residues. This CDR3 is CASGGQGGYEQYF. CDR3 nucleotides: TGTGCCAGCGGGGGACAGGGAGGATACGAGCAGTACTTC.

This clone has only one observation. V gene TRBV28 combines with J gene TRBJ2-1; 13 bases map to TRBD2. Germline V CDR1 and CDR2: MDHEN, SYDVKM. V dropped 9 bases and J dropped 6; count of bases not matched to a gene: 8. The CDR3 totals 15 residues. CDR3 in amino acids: CASRTGTSGINEQFF. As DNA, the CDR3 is TGTGCCAGTAGGACCGGGACTAGCGGGATCAATGAGCAGTTCTTC.

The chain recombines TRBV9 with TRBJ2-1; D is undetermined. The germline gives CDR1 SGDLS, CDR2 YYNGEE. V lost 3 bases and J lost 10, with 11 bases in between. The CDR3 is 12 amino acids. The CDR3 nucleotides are TGTGCCAGCAGCGGCTCTATCGGGGAGCAGTTCTTC. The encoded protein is CASSGSIGEQFF.

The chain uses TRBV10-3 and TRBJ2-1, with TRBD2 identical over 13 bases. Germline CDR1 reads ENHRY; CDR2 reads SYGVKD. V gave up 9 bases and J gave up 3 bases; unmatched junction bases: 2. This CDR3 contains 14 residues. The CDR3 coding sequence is TGTGCCATGAGGACTAGCGGGAGCTACAATGAGCAGTTCTTC. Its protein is CAMRTSGSYNEQFF.

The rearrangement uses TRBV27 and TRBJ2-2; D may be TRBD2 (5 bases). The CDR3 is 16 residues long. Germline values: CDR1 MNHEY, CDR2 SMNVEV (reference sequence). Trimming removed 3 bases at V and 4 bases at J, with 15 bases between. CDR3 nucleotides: TGTGCCAGCAGTTTCATAGGACTGGTGTCCACCGGGGAGCTGTTTTTT. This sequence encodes CASSFIGLVSTGELFF.

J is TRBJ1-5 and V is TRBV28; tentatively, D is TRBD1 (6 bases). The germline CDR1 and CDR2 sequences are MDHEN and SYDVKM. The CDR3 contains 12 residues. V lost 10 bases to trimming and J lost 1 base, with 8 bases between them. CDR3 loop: CATGQSNQPQHF. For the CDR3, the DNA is TGTGCCACCGGACAGAGCAATCAGCCCCAGCATTTT.

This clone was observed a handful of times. The CDR3 DNA follows: TGTGCCAGCAGCTTAGGGGGCCTAGCGGGAAGCGACATTCAGTACTTC. Translating it yields CASSLGGLAGSDIQYF. The rearrangement joins TRBV7-9 to TRBJ2-4, with 9 bases matching TRBD2. Germline CDR1 reads SEHNR; CDR2 reads FQNEAQ (reference sequence). Trimming cost V 1 base and J 8 bases; bases outside gene matches: 9. The CDR3 sequence is 16 residues long.

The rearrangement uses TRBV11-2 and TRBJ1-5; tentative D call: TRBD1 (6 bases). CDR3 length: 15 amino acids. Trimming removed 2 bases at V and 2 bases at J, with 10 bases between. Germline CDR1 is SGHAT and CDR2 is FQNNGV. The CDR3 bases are TGTGCCAGCAGCTTATCGGGACAAGGCAATCAGCCCCAGCATTTT. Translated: CASSLSGQGNQPQHF.

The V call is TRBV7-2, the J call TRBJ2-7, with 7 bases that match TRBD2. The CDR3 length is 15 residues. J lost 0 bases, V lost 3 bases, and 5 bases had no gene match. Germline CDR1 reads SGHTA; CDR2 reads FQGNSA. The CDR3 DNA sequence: TGTGCCAGCAGCTTGGCTAGCGGAAACTCCTACGAGCAGTACTTC. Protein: CASSLASGNSYEQYF.

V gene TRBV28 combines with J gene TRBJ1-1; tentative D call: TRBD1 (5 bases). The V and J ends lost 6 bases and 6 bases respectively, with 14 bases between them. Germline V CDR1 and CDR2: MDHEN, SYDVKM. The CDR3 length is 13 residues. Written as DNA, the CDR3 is TGTGCCAGCAGGGGACGGGAGAGTCCTGAAGCTTTCTTT. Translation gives CASRGRESPEAFF.

In DNA form, the CDR3 reads TGTGCCAGCAGCGCACCTCAGGGTTCTCACTACGAGCAGTACTTC. Amino acid sequence: CASSAPQGSHYEQYF. The J gene is TRBJ2-7, the V gene TRBV28, with D possibly matching TRBD1 (5 bases). CDR3 length equals 15 residues. The V end lost 6 bases, the J end lost 3 bases, and 18 bases lay between the germline ends. The germline V gene has CDR1 MDHEN and CDR2 SYDVKM.

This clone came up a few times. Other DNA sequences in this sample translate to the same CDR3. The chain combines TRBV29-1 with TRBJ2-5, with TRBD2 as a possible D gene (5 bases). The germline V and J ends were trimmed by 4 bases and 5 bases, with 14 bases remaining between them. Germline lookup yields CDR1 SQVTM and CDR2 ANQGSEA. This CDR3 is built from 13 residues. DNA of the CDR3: TGCAGCGTTGGCACATCCCCGGGGGAGACCCAGTACTTC. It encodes CSVGTSPGETQYF.

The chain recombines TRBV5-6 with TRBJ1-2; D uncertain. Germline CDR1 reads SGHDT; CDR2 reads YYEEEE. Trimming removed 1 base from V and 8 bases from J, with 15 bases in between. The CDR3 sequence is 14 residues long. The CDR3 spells CASSLRGRMEGYTF. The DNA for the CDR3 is TGTGCCAGCAGCTTGAGAGGGAGGATGGAGGGCTACACCTTC. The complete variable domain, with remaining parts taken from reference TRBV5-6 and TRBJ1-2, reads DAGVTQSPTHLIKTRGQQVTLRCSPKSGHDTVSWYQQALGQGPQFIFQYYEEEERQRGNFPDRFSGHQFPNYSSELNVNALLLGDSALYLCASSLRGRMEGYTFGSGTRLTVV.

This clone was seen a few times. The CDR3 loop reads CASRGLAGAHNEQFF. CDR3 DNA: TGTGCCAGCAGGGGACTAGCGGGAGCCCACAATGAGCAGTTCTTC. The chain joins TRBV28 to TRBJ2-1, with TRBD2 matching over 14 bases. Germline-derived CDR1 and CDR2 are MDHEN and SYDVKM. J gave up 5 bases and V 6 bases, and 3 bases lay outside the gene matches. The CDR3 has 15 residues.

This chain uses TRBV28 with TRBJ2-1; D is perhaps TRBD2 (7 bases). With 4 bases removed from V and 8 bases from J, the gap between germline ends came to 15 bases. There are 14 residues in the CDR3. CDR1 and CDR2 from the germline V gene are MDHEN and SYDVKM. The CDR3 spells CASSSGGPIDEQFF. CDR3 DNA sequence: TGTGCCAGCAGTTCCGGGGGGCCTATCGATGAGCAGTTCTTC.

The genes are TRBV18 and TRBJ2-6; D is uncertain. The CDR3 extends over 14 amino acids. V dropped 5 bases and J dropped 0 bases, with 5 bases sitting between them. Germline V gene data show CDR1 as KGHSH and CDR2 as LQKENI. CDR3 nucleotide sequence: TGTGCCAGCTCAGCGGTCTCTGGGGCCAACGTCCTGACTTTC. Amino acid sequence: CASSAVSGANVLTF. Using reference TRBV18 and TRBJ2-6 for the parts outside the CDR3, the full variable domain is NAGVMQNPRHLVRRRGQEARLRCSPMKGHSHVYWYRQLPEEGLKFMVYLQKENIIDESGMPKERFSAEFPKEGPSILRIQQVVRGDSAAYFCASSAVSGANVLTFGAGSRLTVL.

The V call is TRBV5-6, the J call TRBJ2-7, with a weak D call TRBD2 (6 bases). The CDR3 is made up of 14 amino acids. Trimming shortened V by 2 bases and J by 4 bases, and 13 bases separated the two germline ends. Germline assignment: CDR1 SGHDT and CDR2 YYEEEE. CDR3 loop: CASSFSGGFYEQYF. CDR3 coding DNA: TGTGCCAGCAGCTTCTCTGGGGGGTTTTACGAGCAGTACTTC. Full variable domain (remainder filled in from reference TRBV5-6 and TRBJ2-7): DAGVTQSPTHLIKTRGQQVTLRCSPKSGHDTVSWYQQALGQGPQFIFQYYEEEERQRGNFPDRFSGHQFPNYSSELNVNALLLGDSALYLCASSFSGGFYEQYFGPGTRLTVT.

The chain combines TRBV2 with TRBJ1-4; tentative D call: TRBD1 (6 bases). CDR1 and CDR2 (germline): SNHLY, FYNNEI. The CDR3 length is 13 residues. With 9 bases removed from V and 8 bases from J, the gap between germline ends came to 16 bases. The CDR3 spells CASTQGINEKLFF. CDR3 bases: TGTGCCAGTACACAGGGAATCAACGAAAAACTGTTTTTT.

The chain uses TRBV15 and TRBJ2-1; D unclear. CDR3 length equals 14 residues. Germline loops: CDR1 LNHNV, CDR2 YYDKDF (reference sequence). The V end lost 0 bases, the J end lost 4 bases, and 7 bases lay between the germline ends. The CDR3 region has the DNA TGTGCCACCAGCAGAGATCGCGTTTACAATGAGCAGTTCTTC. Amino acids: CATSRDRVYNEQFF.

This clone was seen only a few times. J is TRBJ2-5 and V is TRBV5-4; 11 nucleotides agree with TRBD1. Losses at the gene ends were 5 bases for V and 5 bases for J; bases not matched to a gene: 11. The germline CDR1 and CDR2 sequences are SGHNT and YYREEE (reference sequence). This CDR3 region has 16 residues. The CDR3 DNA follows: TGTGCCAGCAGGTCGGGGGACAGGGGGTCTGGGGAGACCCAGTACTTC. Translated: CASRSGDRGSGETQYF.

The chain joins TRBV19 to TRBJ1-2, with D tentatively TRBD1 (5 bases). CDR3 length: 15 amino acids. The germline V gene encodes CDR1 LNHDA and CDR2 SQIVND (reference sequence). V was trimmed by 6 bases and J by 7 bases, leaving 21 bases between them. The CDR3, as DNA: TGTGCCAGTAGAGAGCCCGGCAGGGAGGCAGGTGGCTACACCTTC. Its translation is CASREPGREAGGYTF. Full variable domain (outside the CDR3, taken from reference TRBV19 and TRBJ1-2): DGGITQSPKYLFRKEGQNVTLSCEQNLNHDAMYWYRQDPGQGLRLIYYSQIVNDFQKGDIAEGYSVSREKKESFPLTVTSAQKNPTAFYLCASREPGREAGGYTFGSGTRLTVV.

CDR3 amino acids: CAWKELVTHNEQFF. The CDR3 DNA is TGTGCCTGGAAAGAACTAGTAACTCACAATGAGCAGTTCTTC. V and J are TRBV30 and TRBJ2-1, with D maybe TRBD2 (5 bases). This CDR3 has 14 residues. Germline V gene lookup returns CDR1 GTSNPN and CDR2 SVGIG (reference sequence). V was clipped by 4 bases and J by 5 bases, with 15 bases between them.

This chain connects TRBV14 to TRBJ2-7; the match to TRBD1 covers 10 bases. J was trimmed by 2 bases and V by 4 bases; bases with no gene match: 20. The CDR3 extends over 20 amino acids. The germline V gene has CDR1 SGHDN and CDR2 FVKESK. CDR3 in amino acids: CASSPLGGVPGQGWTYEQYF. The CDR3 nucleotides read TGTGCCAGCAGCCCTCTCGGAGGGGTACCGGGACAGGGGTGGACCTACGAGCAGTACTTC.

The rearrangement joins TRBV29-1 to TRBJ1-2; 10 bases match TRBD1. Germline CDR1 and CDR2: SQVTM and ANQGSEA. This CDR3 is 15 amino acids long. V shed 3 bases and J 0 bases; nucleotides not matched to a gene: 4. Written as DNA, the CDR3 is TGCAGCGTTGATGACAGGGGGCGTACTAACTATGGCTACACCTTC. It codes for CSVDDRGRTNYGYTF.